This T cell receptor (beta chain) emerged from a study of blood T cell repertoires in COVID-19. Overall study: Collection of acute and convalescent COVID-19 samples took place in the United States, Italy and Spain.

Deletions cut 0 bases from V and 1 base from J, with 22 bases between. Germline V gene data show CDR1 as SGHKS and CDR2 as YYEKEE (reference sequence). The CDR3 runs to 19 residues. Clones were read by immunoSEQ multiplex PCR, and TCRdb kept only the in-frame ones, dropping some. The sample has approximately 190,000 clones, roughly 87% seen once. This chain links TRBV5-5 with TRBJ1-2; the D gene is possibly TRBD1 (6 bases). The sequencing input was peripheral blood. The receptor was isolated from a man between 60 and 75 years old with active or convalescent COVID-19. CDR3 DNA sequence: TGTGCCAGCAGCTTGGCCTGGGGGGGCGCAGCGACCCTTAACTATGGCTACACCTTC. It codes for CASSLAWGGAATLNYGYTF.